This T cell receptor (beta chain) was identified in a study of T-cell memory formation after mild COVID-19. The overall study: Clusters were largely donor specific. The study, taken as a whole, reports: Cross-reactive memory appears to have joined, as suggested by some responding clones showing up in pre-infection memory.

Trimming cost V 4 bases and J 8 bases, with 21 bases left between them. This CDR3 comprises 16 residues. CDR1 is LGHDT, CDR2 YNNKEL, per germline (reference sequence). This clonotype was detected only a few times. The antigen is not known. One entry per CDR3 protein, called by TCRdb with MiXCR from the 5' RACE reads. The sample records fewer than 650,000 distinct CDR3 sequences, 17% being singletons. This chain links TRBV3-1 with TRBJ2-1, with D perhaps TRBD2 (5 bases). Sequencing was carried out using PBMCs or a T cell subset sorted from them (not recorded which). The sequence derives from an adult woman who had mild COVID-19 (a few samples of this study predate the infection). Cell type and time point are not known. The CDR3 here is CASSPPSSGFRHEQFF. The CDR3 DNA sequence: TGTGCCAGCAGCCCACCCTCCTCGGGGTTTAGGCATGAGCAGTTCTTC.